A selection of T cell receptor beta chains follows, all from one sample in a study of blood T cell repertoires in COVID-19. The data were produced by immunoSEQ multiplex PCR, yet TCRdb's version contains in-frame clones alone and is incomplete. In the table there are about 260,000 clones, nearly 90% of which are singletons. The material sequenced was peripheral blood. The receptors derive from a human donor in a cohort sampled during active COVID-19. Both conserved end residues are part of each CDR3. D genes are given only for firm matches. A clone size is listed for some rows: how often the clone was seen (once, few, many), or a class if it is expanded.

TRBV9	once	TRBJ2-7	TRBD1	CASSARDRGYEQYF	TGTGCCAGCAGCGCTAGGGACAGGGGCTACGAGCAGTACTTC
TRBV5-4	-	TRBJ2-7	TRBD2	CASSLASGNSYEQYF	TGTGCCAGCAGCTTGGCTAGCGGGAACTCCTACGAGCAGTACTTC
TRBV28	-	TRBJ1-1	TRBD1	CASSSTQPGQGEAEAFF	TGTGCCAGCAGTTCCACCCAACCAGGACAGGGGGAGGCTGAAGCTTTCTTT
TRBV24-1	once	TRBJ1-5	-	CATSPGPVYSNQPQHF	TGTGCCACCAGTCCTGGGCCGGTTTATAGCAATCAGCCCCAGCATTTT
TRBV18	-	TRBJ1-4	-	CASSLSVTNEKLFF	TGTGCCAGCTCACTTTCAGTAACTAATGAAAAACTGTTTTTT
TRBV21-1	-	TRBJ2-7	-	CASSVRDRSSYEQYF	TGTGCCAGCAGCGTCCGGGACAGGAGCTCCTACGAGCAGTACTTC
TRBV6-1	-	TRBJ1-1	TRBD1	CASSEAYRGDTEAFF	TGTGCCAGCAGTGAAGCCTACAGGGGGGACACTGAAGCTTTCTTT
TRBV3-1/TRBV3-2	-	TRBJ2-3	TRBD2	CASSQTTSGDPPDTQYF	TGTGCCAGCAGCCAAACTACTAGCGGGGACCCCCCAGATACGCAGTATTTT
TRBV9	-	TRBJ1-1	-	CASSVGGGAEAFF	TGTGCCAGCAGCGTAGGCGGGGGAGCTGAAGCTTTCTTT
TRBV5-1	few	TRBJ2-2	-	CASRSTGSNTGELFF	TGCGCCAGCAGATCTACGGGTTCGAACACCGGGGAGCTGTTTTTT
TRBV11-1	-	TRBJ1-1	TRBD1	CASSPRGRGGKTEAFF	TGTGCCAGCAGCCCAAGAGGTAGAGGGGGCAAGACTGAAGCTTTCTTT
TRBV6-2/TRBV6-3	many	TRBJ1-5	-	CASSYRFQGGGQPQHF	TGTGCCAGCAGTTACCGATTCCAAGGGGGGGGGCAGCCCCAGCATTTT
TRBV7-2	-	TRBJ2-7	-	CASSLVEGSSYEQYF	TGTGCCAGCAGCTTAGTCGAGGGAAGTTCCTACGAGCAGTACTTC
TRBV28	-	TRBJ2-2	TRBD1	CASSLDRGTGELFF	TGTGCCAGCAGTTTAGACAGGGGTACCGGGGAGCTGTTTTTT
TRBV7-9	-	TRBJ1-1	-	CASGGAATEAFF	TGTGCCAGCGGGGGGGCGGCCACTGAAGCTTTCTTT
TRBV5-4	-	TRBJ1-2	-	CASSLKAEDGYTF	TGTGCCAGCAGCTTGAAGGCCGAGGATGGCTACACCTTC
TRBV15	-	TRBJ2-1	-	CATSRVGSADNEQFF	TGTGCCACCAGCAGAGTGGGTAGCGCAGACAATGAGCAGTTCTTC
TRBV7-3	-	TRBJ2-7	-	CASSLGQYHEQYF	TGTGCCAGCAGCTTAGGGCAGTACCACGAGCAGTACTTC
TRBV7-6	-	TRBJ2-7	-	CASSLVEGVLYEQYF	TGTGCCAGCAGCTTAGTTGAGGGAGTCCTTTACGAGCAGTACTTC
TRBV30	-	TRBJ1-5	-	CAWSAEDNQPQHF	TGTGCCTGGAGTGCAGAGGACAATCAGCCCCAGCATTTT
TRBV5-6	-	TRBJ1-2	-	CASSPGDYGYTF	TGTGCCAGCAGCCCAGGGGACTATGGCTACACCTTC
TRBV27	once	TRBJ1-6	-	CASKQPGFGGTYNSPLHF	TGTGCCAGCAAACAACCGGGTTTCGGGGGAACCTATAATTCACCCCTCCACTTT
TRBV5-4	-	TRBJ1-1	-	CASSLEAGTTEAFF	TGTGCCAGCAGCTTGGAAGCGGGGACTACTGAAGCTTTCTTT
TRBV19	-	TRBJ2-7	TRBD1	CASSGTGSQYF	TGTGCCAGTAGTGGGACAGGCTCGCAGTACTTC
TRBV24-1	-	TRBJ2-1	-	CATSDYREKQFF	TGTGCCACCAGTGATTACAGGGAAAAGCAGTTCTTC
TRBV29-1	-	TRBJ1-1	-	CSVVRGAEAFF	TGCAGCGTTGTCCGGGGGGCTGAAGCTTTCTTT
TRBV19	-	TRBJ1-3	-	CASSPGTGSGNTIYF	TGTGCCAGTAGCCCGGGAACGGGGTCTGGAAACACCATATATTTT
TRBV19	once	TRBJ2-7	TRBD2	CASSIAGLAGSSSYEQYF	TGTGCCAGTAGTATAGCCGGACTAGCGGGATCCAGCTCCTACGAGCAGTACTTC
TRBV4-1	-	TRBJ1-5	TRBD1	CASSQDGTGSGLQPQHF	TGCGCCAGCAGCCAAGATGGGACAGGGAGTGGTTTACAGCCCCAGCATTTT
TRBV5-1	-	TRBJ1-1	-	CASSLQGMNTEAFF	TGCGCCAGCAGCTTGCAGGGGATGAACACTGAAGCTTTCTTT
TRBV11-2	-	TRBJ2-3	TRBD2	CASSLLSGASTDTQYF	TGTGCCAGCAGCTTGCTTAGCGGGGCTAGCACAGATACGCAGTATTTT
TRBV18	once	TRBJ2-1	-	CASSPAGGRSYNEQFF	TGTGCCAGCTCACCAGCCGGGGGGCGATCCTACAATGAGCAGTTCTTC
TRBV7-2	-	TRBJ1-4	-	CASSLVLKRAGVEKLFF	TGTGCCAGCAGCTTAGTATTGAAGAGGGCAGGAGTCGAAAAACTGTTTTTT
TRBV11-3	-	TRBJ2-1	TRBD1	CASSLATGDNEQFF	TGTGCCAGCAGCTTAGCGACAGGGGACAATGAGCAGTTCTTC
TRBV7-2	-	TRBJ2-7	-	CASRGEGGDVEQYF	TGTGCCAGCCGGGGAGAGGGGGGGGATGTCGAGCAGTACTTC
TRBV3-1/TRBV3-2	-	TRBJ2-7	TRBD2	CASSRYPRGGPEQYF	TGTGCCAGCAGCCGGTACCCCCGGGGGGGGCCCGAGCAGTACTTC
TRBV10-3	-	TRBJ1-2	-	CAISEQQVSTNGYTF	TGTGCCATCAGTGAGCAACAGGTATCCACCAATGGCTACACCTTC
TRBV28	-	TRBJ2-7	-	CASSLTSPTEQYF	TGTGCCAGCAGTTTAACTAGCCCAACCGAGCAGTACTTC
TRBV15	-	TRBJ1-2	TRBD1	CATSRDLTGGWGYTF	TGTGCCACCAGCAGAGATCTGACAGGGGGCTGGGGCTACACCTTC
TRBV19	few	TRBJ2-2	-	CASTPPLGRVTSNTGELFF	TGTGCCAGTACCCCACCCCTGGGCAGGGTTACATCGAACACCGGGGAGCTGTTTTTT
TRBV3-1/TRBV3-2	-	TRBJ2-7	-	CASSQARVGEQYF	TGTGCCAGCAGCCAAGCACGGGTGGGCGAGCAGTACTTC
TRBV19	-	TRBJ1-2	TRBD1	CASSDRDFYGYTF	TGTGCCAGTTCGGACAGGGATTTCTATGGCTACACCTTC
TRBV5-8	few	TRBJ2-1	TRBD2	CASSFPRTSGSYNEQFF	TGTGCCAGCAGCTTTCCCCGGACTAGCGGGTCCTACAATGAGCAGTTCTTC